One sample yielded the 26 T cell receptor beta chains listed below, sequenced in a study of cytomegalovirus exposure and HLA in healthy donors. The PCR employed 60 Vbeta primers together with 13 Jbeta primers. TCRdb's copy holds only in-frame clones and misses some; the assay was immunoSEQ multiplex PCR. The sample consists of 200,000 to 250,000 clones, just under 70% of them appearing once. The sample consisted of PBMCs. These TCRs come from a man aged 35 to 55 in good health and CMV-seropositive.

Worth noting for this clone: This may come from a read error, since a much larger clone is one base off. The chain combines TRBV7-9 with TRBJ2-5; 7 bases are a match to TRBD2. The J call may be faulty, since TRBJ2-7 better matches the DNA end. The CDR3 is 13 residues long. Germline loops: CDR1 SEHNR, CDR2 FQNEAQ (reference sequence). The DNA of the CDR3 is TGTTCCAGCCGGGGGGAGGGTTGGGACGAGCAGTACTTC. Residues: CSSRGEGWDEQYF.

This clone turned up a few times. V gene TRBV14 combines with J gene TRBJ2-2, with TRBD2 matching over 7 bases. Germline lookup yields CDR1 SGHDN and CDR2 FVKESK. J gave up 6 bases and V 1 base, and 8 bases lay outside the gene matches. The CDR3 has 16 residues. CDR3 in amino acids: CASSQAQGAGAGELFF. For the CDR3, the DNA is TGTGCCAGCAGCCAAGCGCAAGGGGCGGGGGCCGGGGAGCTGTTTTTT.

The chain couples TRBV27 to TRBJ2-1; 8 bases line up with TRBD1. Per the germline V gene, CDR1 is MNHEY and CDR2 is SMNVEV (reference sequence). The CDR3 has 15 amino acids. V shed 4 bases, J shed 5 bases, and the junction held 7 bases outside the gene matches. The CDR3 region has the DNA TGTGCCAGCAGTTCCCCGGACAGGGAAAACAATGAGCAGTTCTTC. Translated, it gives CASSSPDRENNEQFF.

In its sample, this clone was seen a few times. The rearrangement links TRBV10-3 to TRBJ1-1; a weak D match, TRBD1 (5 bases). The CDR3 sequence is 15 residues long. CDR1 and CDR2 (germline): ENHRY, SYGVKD. Trimming pared 2 bases from V and 5 bases from J, leaving 15 bases between. Here the CDR3 DNA reads TGTGCCATCAGTGAGACTGTTACGGGGGTAACTGAAGCTTTCTTT. Translated, it gives CAISETVTGVTEAFF.

The chain uses TRBV5-1 and TRBJ2-6; D perhaps matches TRBD1 (6 bases). The CDR3 is 18 residues long. Per germline, CDR1 SGHRS and CDR2 YFSETQ. Trimming cost V 4 bases and J 0 bases, with 17 bases left between them. CDR3 sequence (DNA): TGCGCCAGCAGCCCTCCGGGACAACTATCCTCTGGGGCCAACGTCCTGACTTTC. It is translated as CASSPPGQLSSGANVLTF.

The chain uses TRBV2 and TRBJ2-3; 8 bases are a match to TRBD1. CDR3 size: 17 residues. Germline V CDR1 and CDR2: SNHLY, FYNNEI. The trim removed 5 bases at V and 1 base at J, leaving 11 bases unmatched. This CDR3 reads CASSPRVRGQGTDTQYF. Written as DNA, the CDR3 is TGTGCCAGCAGTCCTCGGGTCAGGGGGCAAGGCACAGATACGCAGTATTTT.

This clone was counted a few times. The DNA of the CDR3 is TGCGCCAGCAGCCAAGATCAGCAGGGCACTTTCTATGGCTACACCTTC. Residues: CASSQDQQGTFYGYTF. The chain links TRBV4-1 to TRBJ1-2; possibly TRBD1 for D (5 bases). This CDR3 region has 16 residues. V was pared by 0 bases and J by 4 bases, with 15 bases between. Germline values: CDR1 MGHRA, CDR2 YSYEKL.

This clone was counted a few times. CDR3 nucleotide sequence: TGCAGCGTAGGGCACGACAGGGGAGATGGCTACACCTTC. Encoded protein: CSVGHDRGDGYTF. The chain joins TRBV29-1 to TRBJ1-2, with TRBD1 matching over 8 bases. The CDR3 is 13 residues long. J gave up 6 bases and V 6 bases, and 9 bases lay outside the gene matches. Germline V gene lookup returns CDR1 SQVTM and CDR2 ANQGSEA.

The chain has TRBV5-6 and TRBJ2-7; D not resolved. This CDR3 region has 14 residues. Trimming shortened V by 1 base and J by 5 bases, and 13 bases separated the two germline ends. Germline assignment: CDR1 SGHDT and CDR2 YYEEEE. The chain's CDR3 is CASSLRVRFHEQYF. The DNA for the CDR3 is TGTGCCAGCAGCTTGCGTGTCCGGTTCCACGAGCAGTACTTC.

The sample holds a few counts of this clone. The rearrangement uses TRBV11-2 and TRBJ1-5, with 7 bases that match TRBD1. CDR3 size: 14 residues. Per germline, CDR1 SGHAT and CDR2 FQNNGV. V was clipped by 5 bases and J by 10 bases; unmatched bases: 11. The CDR3 here is CASSRTGLRDPQHF. CDR3 DNA: TGTGCCAGCAGCCGGACAGGCCTAAGAGATCCCCAGCATTTT.

This clone was observed a handful of times. The chain recombines TRBV19 with TRBJ2-1; possible D gene TRBD2, 6 bases. The CDR3 runs 12 residues. The germline gives CDR1 LNHDA, CDR2 SQIVND (reference sequence). In nucleotides, the CDR3 is TGTGGAACGGGGGACTCCTACAATGAGCAGTTCTTC. It yields the protein CGTGDSYNEQFF.

The chain has TRBV7-6 and TRBJ1-2; the D gene is possibly TRBD1 (5 bases). CDR3 length: 13 residues. The germline CDR1 and CDR2 sequences are SGHVS and FNYEAQ. Between the trimmed V and J ends, which lost 5 bases and 8 bases, there was a span of 15 bases. The CDR3 coding sequence is TGTGCCAGCAGCCCGGGGGAGGGAGTCGGCTACACCTTC. It is translated as CASSPGEGVGYTF.

This chain connects TRBV7-9 to TRBJ2-7; the match to TRBD1 covers 7 bases. Trimming at V came to 6 bases and at J to 6 bases, leaving 5 bases not matched to a gene. Germline V gene data show CDR1 as SEHNR and CDR2 as FQNEAQ (reference sequence). The CDR3 consists of 12 residues. The CDR3 nucleotides are TGTGCCAGCAGGTCCGACAGGGCCGAGCAGTACTTC. Protein sequence: CASRSDRAEQYF. The whole variable domain, filled in from reference TRBV7-9 and TRBJ2-7, reads DTGVSQNPRHKITKRGQNVTFRCDPISEHNRLYWYRQTLGQGPEFLTYFQNEAQLEKSRLLSDRFSAERPKGSFSTLEIQRTEQGDSAMYLCASRSDRAEQYFGPGTRLTVT.

This clone was observed a few times. The chain is built from TRBV27 and TRBJ2-1, with 8 bases identical to TRBD2. CDR3 length: 14 residues. Germline V gene sequence: CDR1 MNHEY, CDR2 SMNVEV (reference sequence). Unmatched junction bases numbered 1, after V lost 6 bases and J lost 0 bases. The CDR3 coding sequence is TGTGCCAGCAGCCGGGGGGGCTCCTACAATGAGCAGTTCTTC. Translating gives CASSRGGSYNEQFF.

This chain links TRBV9 with TRBJ1-6, with 7 bases that match TRBD1. V shed 3 bases and J 12 bases; nucleotides not matched to a gene: 9. The CDR3 consists of 14 residues. Germline V gives CDR1 SGDLS, CDR2 YYNGEE. CDR3 amino acids: CASSDGTEVGPLHF. CDR3 DNA sequence: TGTGCCAGCAGCGACGGGACAGAAGTGGGACCCCTCCACTTT.

The V and J genes are TRBV6-6 and TRBJ2-2; D is unclear. Trimming left V 7 bases short and J 3 bases short, with 3 bases between. The CDR3 contains 11 residues. Germline V gene lookup returns CDR1 MNHNY and CDR2 SVGAGI (reference sequence). This chain's CDR3 is CASTYTGELFF. CDR3 sequence (DNA): TGTGCCAGCACCTACACCGGGGAGCTGTTTTTT.

This clone was seen just once. The V call is TRBV5-1, the J call TRBJ1-1; D may be TRBD1 (5 bases). The CDR3 is 15 residues long. V shed 0 bases and J shed 3 bases, with 12 bases lying between them. Per the germline V gene, CDR1 is SGHRS and CDR2 is YFSETQ. The CDR3, as DNA: TGCGCCAGCAGCTTGGTAGGGGTGAGAGACACTGAAGCTTTCTTT. Translation gives CASSLVGVRDTEAFF.

J is TRBJ2-3 and V is TRBV2; 8 bases line up with TRBD1. J was trimmed by 3 bases and V by 4 bases; bases with no gene match: 3. The CDR3 runs 14 residues. Germline values: CDR1 SNHLY, CDR2 FYNNEI. CDR3 amino acids: CASSGQGLTDTQYF. DNA of the CDR3: TGTGCCAGCAGTGGACAGGGGTTAACAGATACGCAGTATTTT. Full variable domain (remainder filled in from reference TRBV2 and TRBJ2-3): EPEVTQTPSHQVTQMGQEVILRCVPISNHLYFYWYRQILGQKVEFLVSFYNNEISEKSEIFDDQFSVERPDGSNFTLKIRSTKLEDSAMYFCASSGQGLTDTQYFGPGTRLTVL.

This sequence joins TRBV5-1 and TRBJ2-1; 8 bases fit TRBD1. Germline assignment: CDR1 SGHRS and CDR2 YFSETQ. The CDR3 contains 14 residues. The ends lost 0 bases at V and 6 bases at J; junction bases unmatched: 2. CDR3 in amino acids: CASSLEQGGNEQFF. DNA for the CDR3: TGCGCCAGCAGCTTGGAACAGGGGGGCAATGAGCAGTTCTTC. The complete variable domain, with remaining parts taken from reference TRBV5-1 and TRBJ2-1, reads KAGVTQTPRYLIKTRGQQVTLSCSPISGHRSVSWYQQTPGQGLQFLFEYFSETQRNKGNFPGRFSGRQFSNSRSEMNVSTLELGDSALYLCASSLEQGGNEQFFGPGTRLTVL.

The chain carries TRBV27 and TRBJ2-7; TRBD2 might be the D (5 bases). CDR1 is MNHEY, CDR2 SMNVEV, per germline (reference sequence). CDR3 length: 16 amino acids. The V and J ends lost 6 bases and 0 bases respectively, with 18 bases between them. The CDR3 sequence: CASSPLMRESSYEQYF. The CDR3 DNA is TGTGCCAGCAGCCCCCTAATGAGGGAAAGCTCCTACGAGCAGTACTTC.

This clone has a handful of counts. The chain has TRBV27 and TRBJ1-5; D is unresolved. V lost 2 bases, J lost 3 bases, and 11 bases lay in between. CDR1 and CDR2 (germline): MNHEY, SMNVEV (reference sequence). CDR3 length equals 15 residues. In DNA form, the CDR3 reads TGTGCCAGCAGTTTAAGCCCATTTACCAATCAGCCCCAGCATTTT. Its protein product is CASSLSPFTNQPQHF.

This clone was counted only a few times. The rearrangement uses TRBV4-2 and TRBJ2-7; 11 positions agree with TRBD2. Trimming removed 0 bases from V and 3 bases from J; junction bases left unmatched: 4. Germline loops: CDR1 LGHNA, CDR2 YNFKEQ. The CDR3 has 16 residues. In DNA, the CDR3 is TGTGCCAGCAGCCAAGAACTAGCGGGGGACTTCTACGAGCAGTACTTC. Its protein product is CASSQELAGDFYEQYF.

This rearrangement joins TRBV7-2 to TRBJ2-1, with 9 bases matching TRBD1. CDR3 size: 16 residues. Germline V gives CDR1 SGHTA, CDR2 FQGNSA. The V and J ends lost 5 bases and 7 bases, in that order; junction bases with no gene match: 12. The CDR3 is CASSLSQGAVGNEQFF. CDR3 nucleotide sequence: TGTGCCAGCAGCCTCTCACAGGGGGCGGTCGGGAATGAGCAGTTCTTC.

In regard to this clone: Within the sample, other DNA sequences also encode this same CDR3. The chain has TRBV2 and TRBJ2-2; 9 bases map to TRBD1. The CDR3 is 15 residues long. Germline CDR1 SNHLY, CDR2 FYNNEI. Trimming removed 4 bases from V and 5 bases from J; junction bases left unmatched: 5. The CDR3 DNA reads TGTGCCAGCAGTGGGGACAGGGCTTCGACCGGGGAGCTGTTTTTT. Translated: CASSGDRASTGELFF.

The CDR3 sequence: CASSYSYNTEAFF. The CDR3 DNA reads as TGTGCCAGCAGTTACTCCTATAACACTGAAGCTTTCTTT. The rearrangement links TRBV6-5 to TRBJ1-1, with D unclear. Germline values: CDR1 MNHEY, CDR2 SVGAGI. Trimming shortened V by 0 bases and J by 2 bases, and 4 bases separated the two germline ends. The CDR3 extends over 13 amino acids.

The V and J genes are TRBV2 and TRBJ1-5; TRBD1 aligns across 7 bases. Unmatched junction bases numbered 5, after V lost 2 bases and J lost 1 base. The CDR3 extends over 16 amino acids. In germline, CDR1 is SNHLY, CDR2 FYNNEI. The CDR3 loop is CASSEQGVWSNQPQHF. In DNA, the CDR3 is TGTGCCAGCAGTGAACAGGGGGTTTGGAGCAATCAGCCCCAGCATTTT.